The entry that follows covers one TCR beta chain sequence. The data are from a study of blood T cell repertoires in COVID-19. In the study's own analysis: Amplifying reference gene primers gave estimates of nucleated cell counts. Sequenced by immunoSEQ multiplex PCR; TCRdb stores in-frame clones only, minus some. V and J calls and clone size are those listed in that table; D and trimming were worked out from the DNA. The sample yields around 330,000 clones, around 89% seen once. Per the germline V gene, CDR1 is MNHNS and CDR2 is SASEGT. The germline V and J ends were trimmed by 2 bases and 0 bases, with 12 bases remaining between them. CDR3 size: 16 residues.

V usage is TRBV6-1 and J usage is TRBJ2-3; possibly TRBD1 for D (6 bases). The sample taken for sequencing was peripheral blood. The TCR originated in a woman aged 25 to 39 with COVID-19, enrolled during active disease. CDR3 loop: CASSEMGRGSTDTQYF. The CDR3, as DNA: TGTGCCAGCAGTGAAATGGGCAGGGGTAGCACAGATACGCAGTATTTT.